The 9 T cell receptor beta chains presented below share a single source sample, sequenced in a study of beta chain features in type 1 diabetes. Every isolated RNA sample was fully reverse transcribed, so sequencing captured expressed TCRB transcripts. Profiled with immunoSEQ multiplex PCR; TCRdb holds only in-frame clones, not every one. Among 25,000 to 30,000 clones listed, 56% were seen once. Overall study findings and caveats: For Type 1 diabetes patients, all four CD4+ subsets carried TCRB CDR3s that were moderately but significantly shorter.

Their recognized antigens are unknown. The specimen was Tregs from blood. All receptors derive from a woman aged 18-29 years with type 1 diabetes.

The chain combines TRBV14 with TRBJ1-2; tentative D call: TRBD1 (6 bases). Germline-derived CDR1 and CDR2 are SGHDN and FVKESK. The CDR3 contains 14 residues. V lost 4 bases to trimming and J lost 7 bases, with 16 bases between them. CDR3: CASSRLQGAFGYTF. The CDR3 DNA reads TGTGCCAGCAGCCGTCTACAGGGAGCTTTTGGCTACACCTTC.

This clone is medium-sized (0.01 to 0.1%) in the sample. J is TRBJ1-5 and V is TRBV19, with TRBD1 matching over 8 bases. With 5 bases clipped from V and 6 bases from J, the junction kept 6 bases outside the gene matches. Looked up from germline, CDR1 is LNHDA and CDR2 is SQIVND (reference sequence). This CDR3 region has 14 residues. The CDR3 DNA reads as TGTGCCAGTAGTCGTCAGGGGGCAGCTCAGCCCCAGCATTTT. Translating gives CASSRQGAAQPQHF.

As concerns this clone: Other DNA sequences in the same sample also yield this CDR3. The V gene is TRBV7-7, the J gene TRBJ2-5; D unclear. With 5 bases removed from V and 2 bases from J, the gap between germline ends came to 12 bases. The CDR3 spans 14 residues. CDR1 is SSHAT and CDR2 is FNYEAQ in the germline V gene (reference sequence). The CDR3 is CASSPSTSQETQYF. The CDR3 nucleotides are TGTGCCAGCAGCCCCTCGACTTCACAAGAGACCCAGTACTTC.

The chain employs TRBV7-2 and TRBJ2-7, with 9 bases fitting TRBD1. Germline assignment: CDR1 SGHTA and CDR2 FQGNSA. V lost 6 bases and J lost 3; bases outside the gene matches: 3. This CDR3 spans 13 amino acids. The CDR3: CASSATGGYEQYV. The CDR3 nucleotides read TGTGCCAGCAGTGCGACAGGGGGCTACGAGCAGTACGTC.

The V gene is TRBV10-1, the J gene TRBJ2-1, with 8 bases fitting TRBD2. With 3 bases clipped from V and 9 bases from J, the junction kept 10 bases outside the gene matches. The CDR3 runs to 15 residues. Germline V gene sequence: CDR1 WNHNN, CDR2 SYGVQD (reference sequence). The CDR3 is CASSELADRRGEQFF. Here the CDR3 DNA reads TGCGCCAGCAGTGAACTAGCGGACCGACGGGGTGAGCAGTTCTTC.

The V gene is TRBV18, the J gene TRBJ2-1; 8 nucleotides line up with TRBD1. Germline V gives CDR1 KGHSH, CDR2 LQKENI. V was clipped by 3 bases and J by 0 bases; unmatched bases: 4. This CDR3 is 16 amino acids long. The CDR3 nucleotides read TGTGCCAGCTCACCTATTGGGACAGGCTCCTACAATGAGCAGTTCTTC. This gives the protein CASSPIGTGSYNEQFF.

This clone was seen a handful of times. The chain is built from TRBV7-8 and TRBJ2-3, with D maybe TRBD2 (6 bases). The length of the CDR3 is 16 residues. The V gene's germline CDR1 is SGHVS and CDR2 FQNEAQ. V gave up 0 bases and J gave up 4 bases, with 14 bases separating them. The CDR3 loop is CASSLALGGGPDTQYF. CDR3 nucleotide sequence: TGTGCCAGCAGCTTAGCGCTCGGCGGAGGGCCAGATACGCAGTATTTT.

This clone was seen more than once but under ten times. The chain has TRBV29-1 and TRBJ1-1, with a possible D match to TRBD1 (6 bases). The CDR3 runs to 13 residues. Germline values: CDR1 SQVTM, CDR2 ANQGSEA. The germline V and J ends were trimmed by 7 bases and 4 bases, with 16 bases remaining between them. In nucleotides, the CDR3 is TGCAGCGCCCTGGGACAAAGCGGCACTGAAGCTTTCTTT. Amino acids: CSALGQSGTEAFF.

This clone was observed a few times. The chain joins TRBV9 to TRBJ2-3, with TRBD2 matching 8 bases. Germline values: CDR1 SGDLS, CDR2 YYNGEE. This CDR3 has 15 residues. J lost 4 bases, V lost 4 bases, and 8 bases had no gene match. The CDR3, as DNA: TGTGCCAGCAGCCGTGGGACTAGTGGGGCAGATACGCAGTATTTT. Translated, it gives CASSRGTSGADTQYF.